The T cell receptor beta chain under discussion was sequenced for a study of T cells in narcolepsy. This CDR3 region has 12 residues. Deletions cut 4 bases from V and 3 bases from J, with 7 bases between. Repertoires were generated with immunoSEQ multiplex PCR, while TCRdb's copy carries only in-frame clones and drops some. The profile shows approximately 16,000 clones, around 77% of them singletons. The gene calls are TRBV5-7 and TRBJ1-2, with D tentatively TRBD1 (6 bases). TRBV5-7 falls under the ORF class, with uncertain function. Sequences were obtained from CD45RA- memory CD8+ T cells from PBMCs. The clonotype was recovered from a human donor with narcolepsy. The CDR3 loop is CASSQGYYGYTF. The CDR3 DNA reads TGTGCCAGCAGCCAGGGGTACTATGGCTACACCTTC.